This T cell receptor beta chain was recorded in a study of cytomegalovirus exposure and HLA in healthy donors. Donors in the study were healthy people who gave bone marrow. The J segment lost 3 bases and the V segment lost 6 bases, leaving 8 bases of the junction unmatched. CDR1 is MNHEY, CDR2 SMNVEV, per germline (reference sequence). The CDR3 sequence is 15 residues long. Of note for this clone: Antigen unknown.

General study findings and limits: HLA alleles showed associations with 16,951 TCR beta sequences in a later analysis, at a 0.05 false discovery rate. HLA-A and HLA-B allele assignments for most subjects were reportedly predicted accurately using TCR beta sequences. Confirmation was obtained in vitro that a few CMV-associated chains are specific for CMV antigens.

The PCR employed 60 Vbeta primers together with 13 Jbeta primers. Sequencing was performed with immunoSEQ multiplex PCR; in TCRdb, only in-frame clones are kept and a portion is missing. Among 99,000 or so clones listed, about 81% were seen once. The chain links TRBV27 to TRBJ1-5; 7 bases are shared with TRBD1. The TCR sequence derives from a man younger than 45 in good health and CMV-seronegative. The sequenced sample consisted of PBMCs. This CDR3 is CASRGETGINQPQHF. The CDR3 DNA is TGTGCCAGCAGAGGCGAGACAGGGATCAATCAGCCCCAGCATTTT.